The entry that follows covers one T cell receptor beta chain sequence. Which antigen it targets is not known. No much larger clone exists at a distance of one base, and base qualities are not known. The data stem from a study of cytomegalovirus exposure and HLA in healthy donors (dated by TCRdb to about 2017). Broadly, across the study: A later analysis indicated that the roughly 130 validation repertoires were generated on the platform also employed for the roughly 720 repertoires of the first cohort. The study aimed to test whether signatures of past pathogen exposure could be identified by cataloging public T cell receptors. In addition to the first cohort of 500 to 850 subjects, a separate validation cohort of around 110 different subjects was used. The study combined high-throughput TCR immunosequencing, statistical association of individual TCRs with disease status, and machine learning to predict cytomegalovirus infection status.

The germline V gene provides CDR1 LGHNA and CDR2 YSLEER. A distance of 13 bases separates the germline ends of V and J, which lose 0 bases and 3 bases respectively. Inclusive of the bounding cysteine and phenylalanine, the CDR3 is 16 residues long. Kept here is only the CDR3 DNA, which spans 48 bases and is read in frame from base 1. The donors belonged to the validation cohort of about 120 subjects, which was separate from the roughly 700-subject first cohort. Beyond this particular receptor, the publication reports: In vitro tests confirmed that three of the cytomegalovirus-associated TCR beta chains recognize cytomegalovirus antigens. The authors suggested that the approach could potentially be generalized to other disease states and immunological phenotypes. While some public TCRs were present in many individuals, most TCR sequences turned up only very rarely across donors. Subsequent analysis determined that TCRs grouped into clusters in the first cohort also showed a tendency toward co-occurrence across the approximately 110 validation repertoires, and roughly 95% of cluster scores exceeded 0. All 120 repertoires were used to score co-occurrence in the validation cohort in a later analysis, because that analysis had no HLA typing for the cohort. In the study, 150 to 200 TCR beta chains were listed as associated with cytomegalovirus. The classifier was reported to diagnose cytomegalovirus status with high specificity and sensitivity in both the original cohort and the validation cohort.

Libraries were constructed by the immunoSEQ multiplex PCR assay. On the authors' methods: A statistical classification framework was built for diagnosing cytomegalovirus status from the catalog of TCR beta chain sequences. TCRdb stores this immuneACCESS table with in-frame sequences only. Part of the clones is absent; in the studies checked, under half of the shortfall reflects unresolved V genes, and no reason is known for the rest. The V and J calls and the clone size are those of that table, but D and trimming were determined from the DNA. The sample includes around 63,000 clones, with less than 96% observed a single time. The ten largest clones add up to 1% to 1.5% of the sample.

Sample: PBMCs. Recombination connected TRBV4-3 to TRBJ2-3; tentative D gene TRBD1, with 6 bases matching. This sequence originates from a woman in her late teens or twenties in good health and CMV-seronegative. The DNA sequence is TGCGCCAGCAGCCAAGATTTGCAGGGGCGGACAGATACGCAGTATTTT. Its protein product is CASSQDLQGRTDTQYF.